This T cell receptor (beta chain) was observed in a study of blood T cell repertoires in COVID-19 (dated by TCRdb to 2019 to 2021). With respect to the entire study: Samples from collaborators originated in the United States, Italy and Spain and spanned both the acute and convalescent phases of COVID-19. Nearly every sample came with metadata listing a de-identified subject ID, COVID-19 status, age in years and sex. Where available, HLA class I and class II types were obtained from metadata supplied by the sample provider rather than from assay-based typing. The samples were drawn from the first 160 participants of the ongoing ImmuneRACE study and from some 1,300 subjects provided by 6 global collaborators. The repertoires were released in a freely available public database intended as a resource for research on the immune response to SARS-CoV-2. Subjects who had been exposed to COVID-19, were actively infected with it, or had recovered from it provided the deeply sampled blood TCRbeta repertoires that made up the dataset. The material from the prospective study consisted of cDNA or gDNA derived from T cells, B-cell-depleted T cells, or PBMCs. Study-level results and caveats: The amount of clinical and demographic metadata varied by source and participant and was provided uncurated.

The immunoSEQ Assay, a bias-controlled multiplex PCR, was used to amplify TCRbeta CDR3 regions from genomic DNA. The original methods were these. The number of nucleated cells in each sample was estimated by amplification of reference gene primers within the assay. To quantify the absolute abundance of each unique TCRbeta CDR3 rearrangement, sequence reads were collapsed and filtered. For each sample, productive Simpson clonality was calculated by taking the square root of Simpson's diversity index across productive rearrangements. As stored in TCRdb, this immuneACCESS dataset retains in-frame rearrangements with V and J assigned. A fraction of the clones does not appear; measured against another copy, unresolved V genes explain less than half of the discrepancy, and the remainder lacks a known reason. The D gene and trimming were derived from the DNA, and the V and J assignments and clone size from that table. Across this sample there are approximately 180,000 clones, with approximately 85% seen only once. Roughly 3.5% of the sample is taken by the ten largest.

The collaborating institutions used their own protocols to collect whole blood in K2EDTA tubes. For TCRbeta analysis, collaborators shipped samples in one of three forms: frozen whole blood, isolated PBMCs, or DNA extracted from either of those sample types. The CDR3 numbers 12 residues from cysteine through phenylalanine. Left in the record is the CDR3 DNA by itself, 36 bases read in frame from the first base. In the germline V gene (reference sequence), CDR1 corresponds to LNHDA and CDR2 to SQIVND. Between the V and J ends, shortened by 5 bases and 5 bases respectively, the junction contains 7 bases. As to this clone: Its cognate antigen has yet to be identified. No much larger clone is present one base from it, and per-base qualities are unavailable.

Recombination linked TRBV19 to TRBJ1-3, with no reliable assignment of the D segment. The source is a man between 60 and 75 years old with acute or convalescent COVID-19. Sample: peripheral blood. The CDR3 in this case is CASSSFRNTIYF. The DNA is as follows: TGTGCCAGTAGTTCGTTCCGAAACACCATATATTTT.